The present T cell receptor beta chain was sequenced within a study of healthy donors' naive CD4 and CD8 T cells. Notes on the study in general: The study did not address homeostatic proliferation effects in naive T cells. Most V and J genes were reportedly biased between naive CD4+ and CD8+ cells.

With regard to this clonotype: Its antigen remains unidentified.

Each TCR library used roughly 490 ng of total RNA and a linear amplification protocol. Original analysis: Roughly five healthy donors contributed about 81,000 sequenced TCR alpha transcripts. One entry per CDR3 protein, called by TCRdb with MiXCR from the reads. These V and J calls rely on TCRdb rather than the paper's analysis. The table shows 200,000 or so distinct CDR3 sequences, with 74% occurring only once. Trimming left V 4 bases short and J 0 bases short, with 13 bases between. CDR3 size: 15 residues. Germline CDR1 reads DFQATT; CDR2 reads SNEGSKA (reference sequence). Sequencing was performed on naive CD4+ and CD8+ T cells sorted from blood, pooled from several donors. J is TRBJ2-1 and V is TRBV20-1; D unresolved. This receptor was identified in a pool of human donors in good health; the sample pools cells from several healthy donors. The CDR3 loop reads CSATVRPLSYNEQFF. Here the CDR3 DNA reads TGCAGTGCTACTGTGAGGCCACTCTCCTACAATGAGCAGTTCTTC.